The 5 T cell receptor beta chains below all came from one sample that was sequenced in a study of blood T cell repertoires in COVID-19. Generated by immunoSEQ multiplex PCR, the TCRdb table keeps only in-frame clones and is missing some. Here the sample spans roughly 32,000 clones, 75% being singletons. The source material was peripheral blood. The receptors stem from an elderly man with active or convalescent COVID-19.

The rearrangement uses TRBV7-9 and TRBJ2-7; no firm D call. The CDR3 spans 11 residues. V gave up 5 bases and J gave up 3 bases, with 5 bases separating them. The germline gives CDR1 SEHNR, CDR2 FQNEAQ (reference sequence). This CDR3 is CASSPGYEQYF. In DNA, the CDR3 is TGTGCCAGCAGCCCCGGCTACGAGCAGTACTTC. Combining the CDR3 with reference TRBV7-9 and TRBJ2-7 gives the whole variable domain DTGVSQNPRHKITKRGQNVTFRCDPISEHNRLYWYRQTLGQGPEFLTYFQNEAQLEKSRLLSDRFSAERPKGSFSTLEIQRTEQGDSAMYLCASSPGYEQYFGPGTRLTVT.

V gene TRBV7-9 combines with J gene TRBJ1-4; TRBD1 aligns across 7 bases. Trimming took 6 bases from V and 5 from J; bases not matched to a gene: 9. The CDR3 has 15 residues. CDR1 is SEHNR and CDR2 is FQNEAQ in the germline V gene (reference sequence). The CDR3 reads CASRPPGQKNEKLFF. The DNA of the CDR3 is TGTGCCAGCAGACCACCGGGACAGAAGAATGAAAAACTGTTTTTT.

The V call is TRBV20-1, the J call TRBJ2-7, with 7 nucleotides matching TRBD2. Germline assignment: CDR1 DFQATT and CDR2 SNEGSKA (reference sequence). The CDR3 consists of 11 residues. This CDR3 is CRAGPGDEQYF. The CDR3 nucleotides are TGCAGAGCGGGACCTGGTGACGAGCAGTACTTC.

The rearrangement links TRBV10-2 to TRBJ1-4; possible D gene TRBD1, 6 bases. Germline CDR1 WSHSY, CDR2 SAAADI. Trimming shortened V by 6 bases and J by 7 bases, and 18 bases separated the two germline ends. The CDR3 is 15 residues long. The DNA of the CDR3 is TGCGCCAGCAGGAGTGGACAGCGGGAACTTGAAAAACTGTTTTTT. Its protein is CASRSGQRELEKLFF.

This clone appeared once. The gene calls are TRBV9 and TRBJ2-3, with 7 bases identical to TRBD2. V trimming: 0 bases; J trimming: 1 base; junction bases outside the gene matches: 2. The CDR3 spans 15 residues. Germline assignment: CDR1 SGDLS and CDR2 YYNGEE. The CDR3 DNA reads as TGTGCCAGCAGCGTAGATGGGGGGGGCACAGATACGCAGTATTTT. Its translation is CASSVDGGGTDTQYF.